What follows are 24 T cell receptor beta chains derived from one specimen sequenced in a study of T cells after yellow fever vaccination. Using its own MiXCR run on the 5' RACE reads, TCRdb lists one record per CDR3 protein. The sample has a few hundred thousand distinct CDR3 sequences, roughly a fifth seen once. Sample: PBMCs, taken 15 days after the yellow fever booster vaccination. These receptors were collected from a man aged 30 to 45 who received the YFV17D yellow fever vaccine.

This clonotype was picked up a small number of times. This chain connects TRBV19 to TRBJ1-4; D is ambiguous. Germline CDR1 is LNHDA and CDR2 is SQIVND (reference sequence). The V gene lost 5 bases and the J gene lost 8 bases, with 15 bases spanning the gap. There are 14 residues in the CDR3. CDR3 nucleotides: TGTGCCAGTAGTCCACACCCTACGGGAGAAAAACTGTTTTTT. Its protein product is CASSPHPTGEKLFF.

The table lists this clonotype with a few counts. The chain recombines TRBV20-1 with TRBJ2-7; D is possibly TRBD1 (6 bases). CDR1 is DFQATT and CDR2 is SNEGSKA in the germline V gene (reference sequence). Trimming cost V 6 bases and J 9 bases, with 24 bases left between them. The CDR3 runs to 14 residues. The CDR3 region is CSASNQRQVIVQYF. The CDR3 nucleotides are TGCAGTGCATCCAACCAGAGACAGGTCATAGTGCAGTACTTC.

This sequence joins TRBV20-1 and TRBJ2-5, with 11 bases fitting TRBD2. J lost 5 bases, V lost 5 bases, and 22 bases had no gene match. The germline V gene encodes CDR1 DFQATT and CDR2 SNEGSKA (reference sequence). This CDR3 is built from 19 residues. The chain's CDR3 is CSARNEPKLAGAFRETQYF. The CDR3 DNA reads as TGCAGTGCTCGAAATGAGCCTAAACTAGCGGGAGCGTTTCGGGAGACCCAGTACTTC.

The genes are TRBV5-4 and TRBJ2-7; weak D call: TRBD2 (6 bases). The CDR3 contains 15 residues. Trimming pared 1 base from V and 7 bases from J, leaving 18 bases between. CDR1 is SGHNT and CDR2 is YYREEE in the germline V gene (reference sequence). The CDR3 is CASSLFRGMVREQYF. CDR3 bases: TGTGCCAGCAGCTTGTTTCGCGGGATGGTACGGGAGCAGTACTTC.

This rearrangement joins TRBV12-3 or TRBV12-4 to TRBJ2-7; no reliable D call. CDR3 length: 12 amino acids. The V gene lost 3 bases and the J gene lost 3 bases, with 6 bases spanning the gap. The CDR3 bases are TGTGCCAGCAGTTTTCTACTCTACGAGCAGTACTTC. Its translation: CASSFLLYEQYF.

The V and J genes are TRBV12-3 or TRBV12-4 and TRBJ1-4, with TRBD1 identical over 8 bases. The J segment lost 4 bases and the V segment lost 4 bases, leaving 5 bases of the junction unmatched. The CDR3 is 15 amino acids. The CDR3 reads CASSSTGGFNEKLFF. The DNA of the CDR3 is TGTGCCAGCAGTTCCACAGGGGGTTTTAATGAAAAACTGTTTTTT.

The chain has TRBV21-1 and TRBJ2-3. TRBV21-1 is labeled a pseudogene. The CDR3 runs to 16 residues. CDR3 DNA sequence: TGTGCCAGCAGCAAAACTCGGGGTGAGAGCACAGATACGCAGTATTTT. It encodes CASSKTRGESTDTQYF.

The chain carries TRBV20-1 and TRBJ2-3; TRBD2 matches 8 bases. There are 15 residues in the CDR3. V lost 0 bases, J lost 4 bases, and 6 bases stayed unmatched. CDR1 DFQATT and CDR2 SNEGSKA come from the germline V gene (reference sequence). The CDR3 is CSARDTAGAADTQYF. CDR3 in DNA: TGCAGTGCTAGAGACACAGCGGGAGCGGCAGATACGCAGTATTTT.

The rearrangement joins TRBV5-5 to TRBJ2-7; D unresolved. The CDR3 runs to 13 residues. CDR1 is SGHKS and CDR2 is YYEKEE in the germline V gene (reference sequence). V was pared by 1 base and J by 3 bases, with 8 bases between. CDR3 in DNA: TGTGCCAGCAGCTTGAGTTGGGACTACGAGCAGTACTTC. Translated: CASSLSWDYEQYF.

The chain is built from TRBV5-1 and TRBJ2-7, with TRBD2 matching over 7 bases. Germline CDR1 SGHRS, CDR2 YFSETQ. The CDR3 is 15 amino acids. The V segment lost 4 bases and the J segment 2 bases; nucleotides outside the gene matches: 9. CDR3 in DNA: TGCGCCAGCAGCCATGCGACTAGCAGCCCCTACGAGCAGTACTTC. It encodes CASSHATSSPYEQYF.

The chain has TRBV5-1 and TRBJ2-2; D is unresolved. The germline V gene has CDR1 SGHRS and CDR2 YFSETQ. The CDR3 sequence is 15 residues long. With 0 bases removed from V and 0 bases from J, the gap between germline ends came to 6 bases. The CDR3 DNA reads TGCGCCAGCAGCTTGGTCGGTACGAACACCGGGGAGCTGTTTTTT. It specifies CASSLVGTNTGELFF. Full variable domain (rest looked up from reference TRBV5-1 and TRBJ2-2): KAGVTQTPRYLIKTRGQQVTLSCSPISGHRSVSWYQQTPGQGLQFLFEYFSETQRNKGNFPGRFSGRQFSNSRSEMNVSTLELGDSALYLCASSLVGTNTGELFFGEGSRLTVL.

CDR3: CSARAGAGRFEQFF. For the CDR3, the DNA is TGCAGTGCTAGGGCAGGAGCGGGAAGGTTTGAGCAGTTCTTC. The gene calls are TRBV20-1 and TRBJ2-1, with 7 positions matching TRBD2. V lost 3 bases and J lost 9; bases outside the gene matches: 11. Per the germline V gene, CDR1 is DFQATT and CDR2 is SNEGSKA (reference sequence). CDR3 size: 14 residues.

This clonotype was recorded at least ten times. This chain uses TRBV7-8 with TRBJ1-2; D might be TRBD1 (5 bases). Trimming cost V 4 bases and J 9 bases, with 21 bases left between them. This CDR3 has 15 amino acids. Germline lookup yields CDR1 SGHVS and CDR2 FQNEAQ. DNA for the CDR3: TGTGCCAGCAGCTCCCATACAGGAGACGGTGGACGCTACACCTTC. Translated: CASSSHTGDGGRYTF. The full variable domain, in which reference TRBV7-8 and TRBJ1-2 provide the parts outside the CDR3, is GAGVSQSPRYKVAKRGQDVALRCDPISGHVSLFWYQQALGQGPEFLTYFQNEAQLDKSGLPSDRFFAERPEGSVSTLKIQRTQQEDSAVYLCASSSHTGDGGRYTFGSGTRLTVV.

This clonotype has just a few counts. The V call is TRBV20-1, the J call TRBJ2-2, with TRBD2 matching 7 bases. The CDR3 consists of 13 residues. The V gene's germline CDR1 is DFQATT and CDR2 SNEGSKA (reference sequence). V lost 1 base to trimming and J lost 6 bases; unmatched junction nucleotides: 2. CDR3 bases: TGCAGTGCTAGAGCGACTAGCCCCGGGGAGCTGTTTTTT. Translation: CSARATSPGELFF.

This clonotype came up a few times. The chain recombines TRBV20-1 with TRBJ1-6; TRBD1 agrees at 9 bases. Germline V gene sequence: CDR1 DFQATT, CDR2 SNEGSKA (reference sequence). Trimming cost V 6 bases and J 11 bases; bases outside gene matches: 8. CDR3 size: 13 residues. This CDR3 reads CSAPGTGLTPLHF. The CDR3 DNA is TGCAGTGCCCCCGGGACAGGGCTAACACCCCTCCACTTT.

The chain has TRBV29-1 and TRBJ2-1; no clear D. Germline V gene data show CDR1 as SQVTM and CDR2 as ANQGSEA. Trimming took off 4 bases at V and 7 bases at J, with 8 bases between the two ends. This CDR3 spans 11 amino acids. The CDR3 DNA reads TGCAGCGTTGGGGGTTGGAATGAGCAGTTCTTC. Translated, it gives CSVGGWNEQFF.

The DNA of the CDR3 is TGTGCCACCAGTGATTCGGAGGGGGCCAGCAATCAGCCCCAGCATTTT. Translated: CATSDSEGASNQPQHF. This chain uses TRBV24-1 with TRBJ1-5; TRBD1 matches at 7 bases. V trimming: 2 bases; J trimming: 1 base; junction bases outside the gene matches: 4. This CDR3 contains 16 residues. CDR1 KGHDR and CDR2 SFDVKD come from the germline V gene.

The CDR3 nucleotides are TGTGCCAGCAGTGGCCCCGGGGAGCTGTTTTTT. It specifies CASSGPGELFF. The chain links TRBV6-2 or TRBV6-3 to TRBJ2-2; no definite D call. Germline CDR1 and CDR2: MNHEY and SVGEGT. The CDR3 contains 11 residues. Trimming pared 5 bases from V and 6 bases from J, leaving 4 bases between.

This clonotype was picked up a small number of times. The J gene is TRBJ1-4, the V gene TRBV12-3 or TRBV12-4; 8 nucleotides line up with TRBD1. The length of the CDR3 is 16 residues. V trimming: 1 base; J trimming: 8 bases; junction bases outside the gene matches: 9. CDR3 sequence reads: CASSLGTGKPDEKLFF. As DNA, the CDR3 is TGTGCCAGCAGTTTAGGGACAGGGAAACCGGACGAAAAACTGTTTTTT.

The chain employs TRBV7-2 and TRBJ1-5; D is unclear. Trimming stripped 1 base from V and 6 bases from J, with 10 bases between. The CDR3 length is 14 residues. Germline loops: CDR1 SGHTA, CDR2 FQGNSA. This CDR3 is CASSLGNVFQPQHF. Here the CDR3 DNA reads TGTGCCAGCAGCTTAGGGAACGTGTTTCAGCCCCAGCATTTT. The whole variable domain, remainder taken from reference TRBV7-2 and TRBJ1-5, is GAGVSQSPSNKVTEKGKDVELRCDPISGHTALYWYRQSLGQGLEFLIYFQGNSAPDKSGLPSDRFSAERTGGSVSTLTIQRTQQEDSAVYLCASSLGNVFQPQHFGDGTRLSIL.

This clonotype was seen just once. This sequence joins TRBV5-1 and TRBJ2-1; 12 nucleotides match TRBD2. Trimming cost V 3 bases and J 15 bases; bases outside gene matches: 4. The CDR3 spans 12 residues. Germline V gene lookup returns CDR1 SGHRS and CDR2 YFSETQ. The CDR3 DNA follows: TGCGCCAGCAGCTCGACTAGCGGGAGTCGGTTCTTC. Its protein product is CASSSTSGSRFF.

The chain couples TRBV5-1 to TRBJ1-2, with TRBD1 matching over 7 bases. The J segment lost 8 bases and the V segment lost 5 bases, leaving 9 bases of the junction unmatched. Per germline, CDR1 SGHRS and CDR2 YFSETQ. This CDR3 is built from 13 residues. CDR3 DNA sequence: TGCGCCAGCAGATCCACAGGGGTCGAAGGCTACACCTTC. This translates into CASRSTGVEGYTF.

The CDR3 spells CSVGLAGIYEQYF. The CDR3 DNA follows: TGCAGCGTAGGACTAGCGGGAATCTACGAGCAGTACTTC. V is TRBV29-1 and J is TRBJ2-7, with TRBD2 identical over 12 bases. The CDR3 is made up of 13 amino acids. V lost 6 bases and J lost 3; bases outside the gene matches: 3. Germline loops: CDR1 SQVTM, CDR2 ANQGSEA.

The V call is TRBV28, the J call TRBJ2-5, with D unclear. Trimming stripped 3 bases from V and 7 bases from J, with 9 bases between. CDR3 size: 12 residues. Germline values: CDR1 MDHEN, CDR2 SYDVKM. The CDR3 region has the DNA TGTGCCAGCAGTTTGTGGGGTACGACCCAGTACTTC. Encoded protein: CASSLWGTTQYF.